This TCR beta chain was sequenced in a study of blood T cell repertoires in COVID-19. For the study at large: PBMCs, B-cell-depleted T cells, or T cells provided the cDNA or gDNA that made up the material.

The assay was immunoSEQ multiplex PCR, and TCRdb's table has in-frame clones only and misses some. The table has fewer than 500,000 clones, around 87% seen once. Individuals drawn from 24 US areas were roughly 18 to 100 years old. Cohort 3 recovered donors had two negative PCRs, clearance, or symptom resolution. This receptor was obtained from a man aged 25 to 45 who had recovered from COVID-19. Material: PBMCs or T cells enriched from blood (not recorded which).

DNA of the CDR3: TGTGCCAGCAGCCCCCGGGACAGACGCTACGAGCAGTACTTC. This encodes CASSPRDRRYEQYF. The rearrangement links TRBV9 to TRBJ2-7; 7 bases agree with TRBD1. Unmatched junction bases numbered 7, after V lost 4 bases and J lost 3 bases. CDR3 size: 14 residues. Per germline, CDR1 SGDLS and CDR2 YYNGEE. The entire variable domain, with the rest obtained from reference TRBV9 and TRBJ2-7, is as follows: DSGVTQTPKHLITATGQRVTLRCSPRSGDLSVYWYQQSLDQGLQFLIQYYNGEERAKGNILERFSAQQFPDLHSELNLSSLELGDSALYFCASSPRDRRYEQYFGPGTRLTVT.